This passage covers 21 T cell receptor beta chains from one sample sequenced in a study of blood T cells in healthy people across ages. It was with a sample-barcoded 5' primer and a J-beta primer mix that a second PCR of roughly 7 to 12 cycles was run. TCRdb re-called the 5' RACE reads through MiXCR, storing one row per CDR3 protein. The sample holds about 1.6 million distinct CDR3 sequences, about 35% seen once. Sequencing was performed on blood. The source is a woman aged 25-40 years in good health.

Points on this clonotype: The junction and the germline gene differ at one end; a read error may be behind it. The CDR3 DNA is TGTGCCAACAGTTTCGACAGGACTAGAGGCACAGATACGCAGTATTTT. Encoded protein: CANSFDRTRGTDTQYF. This chain uses TRBV27 with TRBJ2-3, with D perhaps TRBD2 (7 bases). Germline V gene data show CDR1 as MNHEY and CDR2 as SMNVEV (reference sequence). CDR3 length: 16 residues.

The chain couples TRBV7-8 to TRBJ2-1; TRBD1 might be the D (5 bases). CDR3 length equals 18 residues. The V end was cut by 0 bases, the J end by 0 bases, with 15 bases between. CDR1 SGHVS and CDR2 FQNEAQ come from the germline V gene. In DNA form, the CDR3 reads TGTGCCAGCAGCTTAGCGATGTGGGGCCCGAGCTCCTACAATGAGCAGTTCTTC. This gives the protein CASSLAMWGPSSYNEQFF.

This clonotype has at least ten counts. V gene TRBV12-3 or TRBV12-4 combines with J gene TRBJ2-6; D remains ambiguous. Trimming took 5 bases from V and 2 from J, leaving 10 bases between them. This CDR3 region has 15 residues. CDR3 in amino acids: CASSLIETGANVLTF. The CDR3 nucleotides read TGTGCCAGCAGTCTCATTGAGACTGGGGCCAACGTCCTGACTTTC.

V gene TRBV28 combines with J gene TRBJ1-2; D is uncertain. Germline CDR1 reads MDHEN; CDR2 reads SYDVKM. The CDR3 totals 13 residues. V dropped 3 bases and J dropped 7 bases, with 12 bases sitting between them. CDR3 sequence (DNA): TGTGCCAGCAGTTTCACCGGGCGGGGTGGCTACACCTTC. The encoded protein is CASSFTGRGGYTF.

This clonotype has a handful of counts. The rearrangement links TRBV29-1 to TRBJ2-5; D is unresolved. CDR1 is SQVTM and CDR2 is ANQGSEA in the germline V gene. This CDR3 has 11 amino acids. The V gene lost 4 bases and the J gene lost 5 bases, with 8 bases spanning the gap. DNA for the CDR3: TGCAGCGTTGCCAACGAGGAGACCCAGTACTTC. Residues: CSVANEETQYF. Full variable domain (rest looked up from reference TRBV29-1 and TRBJ2-5): SAVISQKPSRDICQRGTSLTIQCQVDSQVTMMFWYRQQPGQSLTLIATANQGSEATYESGFVIDKFPISRPNLTFSTLTVSNMSPEDSSIYLCSVANEETQYFGPGTRLLVL.

This rearrangement joins TRBV20-1 to TRBJ2-3; D ambiguous. Germline values: CDR1 DFQATT, CDR2 SNEGSKA (reference sequence). V lost 3 bases to trimming and J lost 1 base, with 17 bases between them. This CDR3 is 16 amino acids long. For the CDR3, the DNA is TGCAGTGCTAGGTCAGTGCAGATGTGGGGCACAGATACGCAGTATTTT. This gives the protein CSARSVQMWGTDTQYF.

This clonotype was detected a few times. The CDR3 reads CASSLIGTGGTGRTDTQYF. DNA for the CDR3: TGTGCCAGCAGTTTGATCGGAACTGGGGGTACCGGACGCACAGATACGCAGTATTTT. The J gene is TRBJ2-3, the V gene TRBV27; D possibly matches TRBD1 or TRBD2 (5 bases each). Germline V lookup: CDR1 MNHEY, CDR2 SMNVEV (reference sequence). The CDR3 has 19 residues. V was cut by 3 bases and J by 1 base, with 23 bases left in between.

CDR3 sequence: CASNAQGRNNEQFF. CDR3 DNA: TGTGCCAGCAACGCACAGGGAAGAAACAATGAGCAGTTCTTC. The rearrangement joins TRBV27 to TRBJ2-1, with D maybe TRBD1 (6 bases). The ends were cut back, 7 bases at V and 5 bases at J, with 15 bases in the middle. The CDR3 runs 14 residues. Germline V gene lookup returns CDR1 MNHEY and CDR2 SMNVEV (reference sequence).

This clonotype was observed a single time. The chain joins TRBV29-1 to TRBJ2-3; TRBD2 agrees at 9 bases. The CDR3 sequence is 14 residues long. Germline V gene lookup returns CDR1 SQVTM and CDR2 ANQGSEA. The CDR3 bases are TGCAACGCCGAAGGCGGGAGGGCCACAGATACGCAGTATTTT. It encodes CNAEGGRATDTQYF.

The sample holds a few counts of this clonotype. The rearrangement links TRBV5-1 to TRBJ1-2; tentatively, D is TRBD1 (5 bases). The CDR3 is 14 residues long. Per the germline V gene, CDR1 is SGHRS and CDR2 is YFSETQ. Between the trimmed V and J ends, which lost 0 bases and 6 bases, there was a span of 12 bases. This CDR3 reads CASSLEAGADGYTF. The CDR3, as DNA: TGCGCCAGCAGCTTGGAGGCTGGGGCAGATGGCTACACCTTC.

The V call is TRBV21-1, the J call TRBJ1-1; the D call TRBD1 from the table was never checked on the DNA. TRBV21-1 is designated a pseudogene. The CDR3 loop spans 10 amino acids. The CDR3 nucleotides read TGTGCCAGCAGGGGACATGGGGCTTTCTTT. It is translated as CASRGHGAFF.

This clonotype was seen a few times. The chain combines TRBV30 with TRBJ2-1; unclear D gene. Germline CDR1 and CDR2: GTSNPN and SVGIG (reference sequence). The CDR3 covers 13 residues. V lost 2 bases, J lost 1 base, and 6 bases lay in between. CDR3 nucleotides: TGTGCCTGGAGTCCGGATTCCTACAATGAGCAGTTCTTC. Encoded protein: CAWSPDSYNEQFF.

This chain links TRBV4-1 with TRBJ2-7, with TRBD2 identical over 7 bases. CDR3 length: 14 residues. Germline V lookup: CDR1 MGHRA, CDR2 YSYEKL. V shed 0 bases and J 7 bases; nucleotides not matched to a gene: 6. The CDR3 protein is CASSQDSIAGEQYF. The CDR3, as DNA: TGCGCCAGCAGCCAAGATTCCATAGCGGGTGAGCAGTACTTC.

The rearrangement links TRBV20-1 to TRBJ2-3; D not certain. V lost 2 bases and J 4 bases, leaving 7 bases between the germline ends. There are 12 residues in the CDR3. Germline assignment: CDR1 DFQATT and CDR2 SNEGSKA (reference sequence). The CDR3 region is CSARKTADTQYF. CDR3 nucleotide sequence: TGCAGTGCTAGAAAAACGGCAGATACGCAGTATTTT.

V gene TRBV27 combines with J gene TRBJ1-2; 8 positions agree with TRBD1. The V gene end was trimmed by 6 bases and the J gene end by 8 bases; junction bases not matched to a gene: 5. This CDR3 has 12 amino acids. Germline values: CDR1 MNHEY, CDR2 SMNVEV (reference sequence). DNA of the CDR3: TGTGCCAGCAGGACAGGGGCTCAAGGCTACACCTTC. Amino acid sequence: CASRTGAQGYTF.

This clonotype was seen a handful of times. This chain connects TRBV20-1 to TRBJ2-5; 11 bases are a match to TRBD2. The CDR3 runs 15 residues. Germline V gene data show CDR1 as DFQATT and CDR2 as SNEGSKA (reference sequence). Trimming cost V 1 base and J 3 bases; bases outside gene matches: 4. In nucleotides, the CDR3 is TGCAGTGCTAGAGCCGGTAGCGGGGGGGAAGAGACCCAGTACTTC. It specifies CSARAGSGGEETQYF.

This clonotype was seen many times. This chain connects TRBV5-1 to TRBJ2-7; possibly TRBD2 for D (5 bases). Germline values: CDR1 SGHRS, CDR2 YFSETQ. This CDR3 is built from 13 residues. V shed 3 bases and J shed 3 bases, with 10 bases lying between them. The chain's CDR3 is CASSSGSDYEQYF. The DNA for the CDR3 is TGCGCCAGCAGCTCGGGATCCGACTACGAGCAGTACTTC.

The rearrangement uses TRBV2 and TRBJ2-5; D might be TRBD2 (6 bases). V lost 8 bases and J 5 bases, leaving 6 bases between the germline ends. The CDR3 is 10 amino acids. Germline-derived CDR1 and CDR2 are SNHLY and FYNNEI. The chain's CDR3 is CASAGETQYF. In nucleotides, the CDR3 is TGTGCCAGCGCGGGGGAGACCCAGTACTTC.

The chain employs TRBV19 and TRBJ2-2, with TRBD2 as a possible D gene (6 bases). The CDR3 has 16 residues. CDR1 and CDR2 (germline): LNHDA, SQIVND (reference sequence). V was shortened by 5 bases and J by 4 bases, with 17 bases between the two germline ends. The CDR3 coding sequence is TGTGCCAGTAGTCTACCCGGAGGGTGGAGCACCGGGGAGCTGTTTTTT. This encodes CASSLPGGWSTGELFF.

The chain combines TRBV5-4 with TRBJ2-3; D uncertain. The CDR3 has 17 amino acids. V was shortened by 3 bases and J by 2 bases, with 19 bases between the two germline ends. Germline CDR1 SGHNT, CDR2 YYREEE (reference sequence). The CDR3 reads CASSYSRRLDDTDTQYF. CDR3 nucleotide sequence: TGTGCCAGCAGCTACTCTCGCCGGTTGGACGACACAGATACGCAGTATTTT.

This clonotype was recorded a few times. The chain carries TRBV20-1 and TRBJ2-1, with D possibly being TRBD2 (6 bases). With 6 bases removed from V and 4 bases from J, the gap between germline ends came to 16 bases. The CDR3 consists of 14 residues. The germline gives CDR1 DFQATT, CDR2 SNEGSKA (reference sequence). Here the CDR3 DNA reads TGCAGTGCGAATAGCGGAGGTGGTTACAATGAGCAGTTCTTC. This gives the protein CSANSGGGYNEQFF.